The rows below give T cell receptor beta chains drawn from one sample of a study of blood T cell repertoires in COVID-19. Clones were read by immunoSEQ multiplex PCR, and TCRdb kept only the in-frame ones, dropping some. This sample has over 150,000 clones, with 75% to 95% found just once. Sequenced: peripheral blood. The receptors originated from a man aged 50 to 60 with acute or convalescent COVID-19. Each CDR3 is given without its conserved first and last residue. Fields, in order: J gene, V gene, CDR3 protein.

J: TRBJ1-3
V: TRBV6-5
CDR3: ASSYSLRHSGNTIY

J: TRBJ1-1
V: TRBV4-2
CDR3: ASSQHTGGNTEAF

J: TRBJ1-6
V: TRBV18
CDR3: ASSPLTGERSPLH

J: TRBJ2-3
V: TRBV7-9
CDR3: ASSPLGLNTDTQY

J: TRBJ1-1
V: TRBV6-5
CDR3: ASSPLGRRMGAF

J: TRBJ2-3
V: TRBV5-5
CDR3: ASSLVGTGYTDTQY

J: TRBJ2-6
V: TRBV19
CDR3: ASSIGTAASGANVLT

J: TRBJ2-2
V: TRBV19
CDR3: ASSGGQGRTGELF

J: TRBJ1-2
V: TRBV29-1
CDR3: SVEGRYGYT

J: TRBJ2-7
V: TRBV19
CDR3: ASSISRPGYEQY

J: TRBJ2-5
V: TRBV6-1
CDR3: ASSEASDRALVMGETQY

J: TRBJ1-2
V: TRBV2
CDR3: ASIALRTALYGYT

J: TRBJ1-6
V: TRBV28
CDR3: ASSLTPPGFNSPLH

J: TRBJ2-3
V: TRBV30
CDR3: AWARGGEADTQY

J: TRBJ2-6
V: TRBV2
CDR3: ASNADRAGANVLT

J: TRBJ1-2
V: TRBV4-1
CDR3: ASSQVGGGQDYGYT

J: TRBJ1-1
V: TRBV5-6
CDR3: ASSLDRQPNTEAF

J: TRBJ1-1
V: TRBV6-2/TRBV6-3
CDR3: ASSYTGGQNTEAF

J: TRBJ1-1
V: TRBV10-2
CDR3: ASTGWSDTEAF

J: TRBJ2-6
V: TRBV5-4
CDR3: ASSHIQGAHSGANVLT

J: TRBJ2-5
V: TRBV27
CDR3: ASSLWGGTPRETQY

J: TRBJ1-5
V: TRBV24-1
CDR3: ATSVSGHEPQH

J: TRBJ2-1
V: TRBV5-1
CDR3: ASSLPSQFDSSYNEQF

J: TRBJ1-1
V: TRBV7-3
CDR3: ASSLSEGTEAF

J: TRBJ2-4
V: TRBV19
CDR3: ATETGTSRWGKNIQY

J: TRBJ2-5
V: TRBV7-2
CDR3: ASTVGLGLQETQY

J: TRBJ1-4
V: TRBV19
CDR3: ASRPGVTNEKLF

J: TRBJ2-7
V: TRBV5-1
CDR3: ASSYGQGSSYEQY

J: TRBJ1-5
V: TRBV5-1
CDR3: ASSQGGLGQPQH

J: TRBJ2-1
V: TRBV18
CDR3: ASSPLPTGHYNEQF

J: TRBJ2-7
V: TRBV7-9
CDR3: ASSLGRDSSYEQY

J: TRBJ2-2
V: TRBV14
CDR3: ASSLRQGAGTGELF

J: TRBJ1-5
V: TRBV11-2
CDR3: ASSPGVYSNQPQH

J: TRBJ2-3
V: TRBV28
CDR3: ASSFPTSGTDTQY

J: TRBJ2-7
V: TRBV11-2
CDR3: ASSSQGSGSVYEQY

J: TRBJ1-1
V: TRBV6-5
CDR3: ASGGWSNIEAF

J: TRBJ2-5
V: TRBV19
CDR3: ASRERETQY

J: TRBJ1-2
V: TRBV7-2
CDR3: ASSSSPGGGKYGYT

J: TRBJ2-1
V: TRBV5-1
CDR3: ASSTGTPYNEQF

J: TRBJ2-3
V: TRBV5-1
CDR3: ASSLVAGNTQY

J: TRBJ2-2
V: TRBV30
CDR3: AWSGDRGLTGELF

J: TRBJ2-5
V: TRBV27
CDR3: ASSFLLAGGQETQY

J: TRBJ2-7
V: TRBV27
CDR3: ASSFLKSSLAGRDFYEQY

J: TRBJ2-1
V: TRBV28
CDR3: ATGPGTGDYEQF

J: TRBJ1-5
V: TRBV11-2
CDR3: ASSLGGSKGGNQPQH

J: TRBJ2-1
V: TRBV10-3
CDR3: AISGGTGDEQF

J: TRBJ2-6
V: TRBV27
CDR3: ASSDITQGSGANVLT